A single sample is the source of the 32 T cell receptor beta chains below, sequenced in a study of T cell clones after liver transplantation. Sequenced by immunoSEQ multiplex PCR; TCRdb stores in-frame clones only, minus some. Of about 120,000 clones in the sample, about nine tenths are singletons; the top ten hold roughly 0.8%. Sequenced material: CD4+ T cells from blood, taken 12 months after liver transplant. The receptors were sampled from a human patient who received a liver transplant. Some T cells may possibly be graft donor cells.

The chain has TRBV2 and TRBJ1-1, with D hard to call. This CDR3 is built from 13 residues. Trimming shortened V by 6 bases and J by 2 bases, and 10 bases separated the two germline ends. Germline V gene lookup returns CDR1 SNHLY and CDR2 FYNNEI. Written as DNA, the CDR3 is TGTGCCAGCAGCTATACAGAAAACACTGAAGCTTTCTTT. Its protein is CASSYTENTEAFF. Supplemented by reference TRBV2 and TRBJ1-1, the full variable domain reads EPEVTQTPSHQVTQMGQEVILRCVPISNHLYFYWYRQILGQKVEFLVSFYNNEISEKSEIFDDQFSVERPDGSNFTLKIRSTKLEDSAMYFCASSYTENTEAFFGQGTRLTVV.

The V call is TRBV5-1, the J call TRBJ1-2, with 9 bases aligning to TRBD1. Trimming removed 0 bases from V and 1 base from J; junction bases left unmatched: 7. The CDR3 loop spans 17 amino acids. The germline V gene has CDR1 SGHRS and CDR2 YFSETQ. In DNA form, the CDR3 reads TGCGCCAGCAGCTTGGGGACAGGGGCTTCGCGTAACTATGGCTACACCTTC. Protein sequence: CASSLGTGASRNYGYTF.

This clone was observed a handful of times. The chain combines TRBV7-2 with TRBJ1-2, with 9 bases identical to TRBD1. J was trimmed by 2 bases and V by 10 bases; bases with no gene match: 5. The CDR3 loop spans 13 amino acids. Germline V gene sequence: CDR1 SGHTA, CDR2 FQGNSA. This CDR3 reads CATPGQGNYGYTF. The CDR3 nucleotides are TGTGCCACCCCGGGACAGGGAAACTATGGCTACACCTTC.

The rearrangement links TRBV15 to TRBJ2-7; possible D gene TRBD1, 5 bases. This CDR3 spans 14 amino acids. CDR1 and CDR2 (germline): LNHNV, YYDKDF (reference sequence). Trimming left V 1 base short and J 3 bases short, with 10 bases between. The CDR3 sequence is CATSRGQGYYEQYF. CDR3 nucleotides: TGTGCCACCAGCAGAGGGCAGGGATACTACGAGCAGTACTTC.

The DNA of the CDR3 is TGTGCCAGCAGCCGAACAGGCATCACAGATACGCAGTATTTT. This gives the protein CASSRTGITDTQYF. This chain connects TRBV4-2 to TRBJ2-3, with a possible D match to TRBD1 (5 bases). V lost 4 bases to trimming and J lost 2 bases, with 10 bases between them. The CDR3 covers 14 residues. CDR1 is LGHNA and CDR2 is YNFKEQ in the germline V gene.

The V gene is TRBV5-6, the J gene TRBJ2-7, with 7 bases identical to TRBD2. The CDR3 totals 15 residues. Germline CDR1 is SGHDT and CDR2 is YYEEEE. Unmatched junction bases numbered 11, after V lost 4 bases and J lost 4 bases. The CDR3 loop is CASSPTLATKYEQYF. CDR3 DNA: TGTGCCAGCAGCCCCACACTAGCGACGAAGTACGAGCAGTACTTC.

Points on this clone: The identical CDR3 is also encoded by other nucleotide sequences in the sample. The rearrangement joins TRBV5-4 to TRBJ1-4, with D maybe TRBD1 (5 bases). The V gene lost 1 base and the J gene lost 2 bases, with 6 bases spanning the gap. CDR3 length: 14 residues. In germline, CDR1 is SGHNT, CDR2 YYREEE (reference sequence). The CDR3 DNA is TGTGCCAGCAGCTTGCAGGGCACTAATGAAAAACTGTTTTTT. Its protein product is CASSLQGTNEKLFF.

The chain recombines TRBV9 with TRBJ1-5, with D tentatively TRBD1 (5 bases). Germline loops: CDR1 SGDLS, CDR2 YYNGEE. CDR3 size: 15 residues. Deletions cut 1 base from V and 5 bases from J, with 13 bases between. CDR3 DNA: TGTGCCAGCAGCGTATTTGGGGGAGCGGATCAGCCCCAGCATTTT. As protein: CASSVFGGADQPQHF. Supplemented by reference TRBV9 and TRBJ1-5, the full variable domain reads DSGVTQTPKHLITATGQRVTLRCSPRSGDLSVYWYQQSLDQGLQFLIQYYNGEERAKGNILERFSAQQFPDLHSELNLSSLELGDSALYFCASSVFGGADQPQHFGDGTRLSIL.

The genes are TRBV27 and TRBJ2-5; D unresolved. Trimming removed 5 bases from V and 1 base from J, with 11 bases in between. There are 14 residues in the CDR3. Germline CDR1 is MNHEY and CDR2 is SMNVEV (reference sequence). The CDR3 bases are TGTGCCAGCAGTCCCGGACGTCTCCAAGAGACCCAGTACTTC. Translating it yields CASSPGRLQETQYF.

The chain is built from TRBV2 and TRBJ1-1, with D maybe TRBD1 (6 bases). The ends were cut back, 5 bases at V and 0 bases at J, with 13 bases in the middle. The CDR3 sequence is 15 residues long. Germline V gene data show CDR1 as SNHLY and CDR2 as FYNNEI. CDR3: CASSSTGTMNTEAFF. As DNA, the CDR3 is TGTGCCAGCAGTTCGACCGGGACAATGAACACTGAAGCTTTCTTT. The variable domain in full, completed from reference TRBV2 and TRBJ1-1, reads EPEVTQTPSHQVTQMGQEVILRCVPISNHLYFYWYRQILGQKVEFLVSFYNNEISEKSEIFDDQFSVERPDGSNFTLKIRSTKLEDSAMYFCASSSTGTMNTEAFFGQGTRLTVV.

The chain combines TRBV4-2 with TRBJ1-1; TRBD1 aligns across 7 bases. With 4 bases clipped from V and 3 bases from J, the junction kept 2 bases outside the gene matches. The CDR3 runs to 13 residues. Germline CDR1 and CDR2: LGHNA and YNFKEQ. CDR3 residues: CASSPDRDTEAFF. Written as DNA, the CDR3 is TGTGCCAGCAGCCCAGACAGGGACACTGAAGCTTTCTTT.

The chain carries TRBV9 and TRBJ2-1; D is unresolved. The CDR3 has 14 amino acids. Deletions cut 4 bases from V and 8 bases from J, with 16 bases between. From germline, CDR1 is SGDLS and CDR2 YYNGEE. The CDR3 nucleotides are TGTGCCAGCAGCCCCCTCCCTAGTCCCCATGAGCAGTTCTTC. It codes for CASSPLPSPHEQFF.

V gene TRBV6-6 combines with J gene TRBJ1-1, with 8 bases matching TRBD1. CDR1 is MNHNY and CDR2 is SVGAGI in the germline V gene (reference sequence). The CDR3 contains 16 residues. V lost 6 bases to trimming and J lost 0 bases; unmatched junction nucleotides: 9. This CDR3 reads CASRHQRTGLNTEAFF. The CDR3 coding sequence is TGTGCCAGCAGACACCAAAGGACAGGGTTGAACACTGAAGCTTTCTTT.

This chain uses TRBV11-2 with TRBJ2-2; D is possibly TRBD2 (6 bases). Germline V gene sequence: CDR1 SGHAT, CDR2 FQNNGV. CDR3 length equals 15 residues. The germline V and J ends were trimmed by 3 bases and 7 bases, with 15 bases remaining between them. CDR3 bases: TGTGCCAGCAGCTTCGACGGACCAGCGGGCGGGGAGCTGTTTTTT. The encoded protein is CASSFDGPAGGELFF.

The chain combines TRBV11-2 with TRBJ2-3; D possibly corresponds to TRBD1 (6 bases). V dropped 2 bases and J dropped 0 bases, with 12 bases sitting between them. CDR1 SGHAT and CDR2 FQNNGV come from the germline V gene. The CDR3 runs to 16 residues. The CDR3 sequence: CASSLQGFTSTDTQYF. The CDR3 DNA is TGTGCCAGCAGCTTACAGGGGTTTACTAGCACAGATACGCAGTATTTT. The full variable domain, with the rest looked up from reference TRBV11-2 and TRBJ2-3, is EAGVAQSPRYKIIEKRQSVAFWCNPISGHATLYWYQQILGQGPKLLIQFQNNGVVDDSQLPKDRFSAERLKGVDSTLKIQPAKLEDSAVYLCASSLQGFTSTDTQYFGPGTRLTVL.

The chain has TRBV4-1 and TRBJ1-5; tentatively, D is TRBD1 (5 bases). This CDR3 region has 16 residues. V shed 0 bases and J shed 7 bases, with 16 bases lying between them. CDR1 and CDR2 (germline): MGHRA, YSYEKL. The CDR3 nucleotides are TGCGCCAGCAGCCAAGAGGGGTCAGGGATTTTCCAGCCCCAGCATTTT. This sequence encodes CASSQEGSGIFQPQHF.

This clone has a single count. This chain links TRBV7-9 with TRBJ2-7, with 10 bases fitting TRBD1. V lost 3 bases, J lost 7 bases, and 6 bases stayed unmatched. Germline assignment: CDR1 SEHNR and CDR2 FQNEAQ (reference sequence). The CDR3 contains 14 residues. CDR3 nucleotides: TGTGCCAGCAGCTTCGACAGGGGGCGGGAAGAGCAGTACTTC. It codes for CASSFDRGREEQYF.

The chain combines TRBV9 with TRBJ2-5, with D tentatively TRBD1 or TRBD2 (5 bases each). CDR3 length equals 15 residues. Germline CDR1 SGDLS, CDR2 YYNGEE. Trimming left V 0 bases short and J 1 base short, with 10 bases between. The CDR3, as DNA: TGTGCCAGCAGCGTAGGTAGGGGAGTCCAAGAGACCCAGTACTTC. It yields the protein CASSVGRGVQETQYF.

The V and J genes are TRBV27 and TRBJ1-2; D not certain. V was pared by 1 base and J by 7 bases, with 19 bases between. Looked up from germline, CDR1 is MNHEY and CDR2 is SMNVEV (reference sequence). The CDR3 is 16 amino acids. The CDR3 nucleotides are TGTGCCAGCAGTTTATATCCCATACGAGGAGGACTTGGCTACACCTTC. As protein: CASSLYPIRGGLGYTF.

This chain uses TRBV28 with TRBJ1-1; D not resolved. The CDR3 is 11 residues long. V shed 3 bases and J shed 10 bases, with 9 bases lying between them. Per the germline V gene, CDR1 is MDHEN and CDR2 is SYDVKM. The CDR3 sequence: CASSFRSTAFF. The CDR3 DNA reads as TGTGCCAGCAGTTTTCGGAGTACAGCTTTCTTT.

The rearrangement links TRBV10-3 to TRBJ1-3; D is undetermined. CDR1 and CDR2 (germline): ENHRY, SYGVKD. The V and J ends lost 8 bases and 0 bases respectively, with 8 bases between them. The CDR3 consists of 13 residues. This CDR3 is CAISPVSGNTIYF. DNA of the CDR3: TGTGCCATCTCGCCGGTCTCTGGAAACACCATATATTTT.

The chain is built from TRBV11-3 and TRBJ2-7, with D perhaps matching TRBD1 (6 bases). V lost 1 base and J 3 bases, leaving 10 bases between the germline ends. This CDR3 has 14 residues. Germline V lookup: CDR1 SGHNT, CDR2 YENEEA. In nucleotides, the CDR3 is TGTGCCAGCAGCTTAGCCGGACAGAGCTACGAGCAGTACTTC. It encodes CASSLAGQSYEQYF. The full variable domain, with the rest looked up from reference TRBV11-3 and TRBJ2-7, is EAGVVQSPRYKIIEKKQPVAFWCNPISGHNTLYWYLQNLGQGPELLIRYENEEAVDDSQLPKDRFSAERLKGVDSTLKIQPAELGDSAVYLCASSLAGQSYEQYFGPGTRLTVT.

The V call is TRBV27, the J call TRBJ2-7; 10 nucleotides line up with TRBD1. The germline gives CDR1 MNHEY, CDR2 SMNVEV (reference sequence). This CDR3 is 15 amino acids long. V lost 7 bases and J lost 0; bases outside the gene matches: 6. CDR3 residues: CASTPGQGFSYEQYF. In nucleotides, the CDR3 is TGTGCCAGCACCCCGGGACAGGGGTTCTCCTACGAGCAGTACTTC.

The chain employs TRBV6-1 and TRBJ2-7; D is tentatively TRBD1 or TRBD2 (5 bases each). Per germline, CDR1 MNHNS and CDR2 SASEGT. V gave up 1 base and J gave up 0 bases, with 10 bases separating them. The CDR3 spans 15 residues. The CDR3 DNA reads as TGTGCCAGCAGTGAAGAATCGGGGCACTCCTACGAGCAGTACTTC. Translating gives CASSEESGHSYEQYF.

V usage is TRBV5-6 and J usage is TRBJ1-1, with unresolved D. This CDR3 is built from 13 residues. Trimming removed 4 bases from V and 7 bases from J, with 14 bases in between. Germline CDR1 reads SGHDT; CDR2 reads YYEEEE. This CDR3 is CASSTIPRNEAFF. In DNA, the CDR3 is TGTGCCAGCAGCACAATCCCCAGAAATGAAGCTTTCTTT.

This chain uses TRBV5-1 with TRBJ2-4; 8 nucleotides agree with TRBD1. The CDR3 is 15 amino acids. V lost 0 bases to trimming and J lost 7 bases; unmatched junction nucleotides: 6. The germline V gene encodes CDR1 SGHRS and CDR2 YFSETQ. Here the CDR3 reads CASSLAETGVNIQYF. The CDR3 nucleotides read TGCGCCAGCAGCTTGGCTGAGACAGGGGTGAACATTCAGTACTTC.

The chain recombines TRBV29-1 with TRBJ2-4, with D maybe TRBD2 (6 bases). The V and J ends lost 7 bases and 11 bases respectively, with 9 bases between them. This CDR3 region has 9 residues. Per the germline V gene, CDR1 is SQVTM and CDR2 is ANQGSEA. The CDR3 nucleotides are TGCAGCGCGCGGGGCTTTCAGTACTTC. The encoded protein is CSARGFQYF.

The chain carries TRBV6-6 and TRBJ2-3; tentative D call: TRBD2 (5 bases). Trimming took 0 bases from V and 12 from J, leaving 13 bases between them. This CDR3 comprises 13 residues. CDR1 is MNHNY, CDR2 SVGAGI, per germline (reference sequence). The CDR3 sequence is CASSYSSDYSQYF. The CDR3 nucleotides read TGTGCCAGCAGTTACTCGAGTGACTATAGCCAGTATTTT.

V gene TRBV19 combines with J gene TRBJ2-3; D call uncertain. Germline CDR1 LNHDA, CDR2 SQIVND (reference sequence). The length of the CDR3 is 13 residues. V was pared by 5 bases and J by 2 bases, with 8 bases between. CDR3 sequence reads: CASSLTFTDTQYF. The DNA of the CDR3 is TGTGCCAGTAGTCTGACATTCACAGATACGCAGTATTTT.

In this sample, this clone turned up once. This chain links TRBV19 with TRBJ2-7; 10 bases are shared with TRBD2. This CDR3 comprises 15 residues. The V segment lost 1 base and the J segment 4 bases; nucleotides outside the gene matches: 4. CDR1 LNHDA and CDR2 SQIVND come from the germline V gene (reference sequence). DNA of the CDR3: TGTGCCAGTAGTATAGCCCTAGCGGGAGATTACGAGCAGTACTTC. This encodes CASSIALAGDYEQYF.

On this clone itself: The same CDR3 is also encoded by other DNA sequences in this sample. This CDR3 reads CASSLGQGQPQHF. Written as DNA, the CDR3 is TGCGCCAGCAGCTTGGGACAGGGCCAGCCCCAGCATTTT. V gene TRBV5-1 combines with J gene TRBJ1-5; 7 nucleotides line up with TRBD1. V lost 0 bases, J lost 7 bases, and 1 base stayed unmatched. Germline values: CDR1 SGHRS, CDR2 YFSETQ. The CDR3 is 13 residues long.

This clone showed up just once. The chain employs TRBV7-8 and TRBJ2-2, with D possibly matching TRBD1 (6 bases). V was clipped by 3 bases and J by 6 bases, with 11 bases between them. Germline V gene lookup returns CDR1 SGHVS and CDR2 FQNEAQ. The CDR3 is made up of 14 amino acids. The CDR3 region is CASSFPGAAGELFF. CDR3 nucleotide sequence: TGTGCCAGCAGCTTTCCAGGGGCGGCCGGGGAGCTGTTTTTT. The variable domain in full, with the rest retrieved from reference TRBV7-8 and TRBJ2-2, is GAGVSQSPRYKVAKRGQDVALRCDPISGHVSLFWYQQALGQGPEFLTYFQNEAQLDKSGLPSDRFFAERPEGSVSTLKIQRTQQEDSAVYLCASSFPGAAGELFFGEGSRLTVL.